The 25 T cell receptor beta chains presented below share a single source sample, sequenced in a study of beta chain features in type 1 diabetes. Sequenced material consisted of expressed TCRB transcripts (all of the isolated RNA was reverse transcribed). Here immunoSEQ multiplex PCR was the method, and the copy in TCRdb shows in-frame clones only, minus some. The data show 200,000 to 300,000 clones, with 25% to 30% seen just once and 4% held by the top ten. Material: central memory CD4+ T cells from blood. The origin of the receptors is a man aged 25-45 years in good health.

The sample holds a few counts of this clone. The chain has TRBV5-1 and TRBJ2-6; TRBD1 matches 7 bases. The length of the CDR3 is 15 residues. Per germline, CDR1 SGHRS and CDR2 YFSETQ. V was clipped by 2 bases and J by 3 bases; unmatched bases: 2. The CDR3 reads CASSFTGDGANVLTF. CDR3 DNA sequence: TGCGCCAGCAGCTTTACAGGGGATGGGGCCAACGTCCTGACTTTC. The variable domain in full, completed from reference TRBV5-1 and TRBJ2-6, reads KAGVTQTPRYLIKTRGQQVTLSCSPISGHRSVSWYQQTPGQGLQFLFEYFSETQRNKGNFPGRFSGRQFSNSRSEMNVSTLELGDSALYLCASSFTGDGANVLTFGAGSRLTVL.

The chain couples TRBV7-9 to TRBJ1-1; D not resolved. This CDR3 is built from 14 residues. Per germline, CDR1 SEHNR and CDR2 FQNEAQ (reference sequence). Trimming removed 5 bases from V and 0 bases from J, with 10 bases in between. CDR3 nucleotides: TGTGCCAGCAGCCTCCGGACGGTGAACACTGAAGCTTTCTTT. Protein: CASSLRTVNTEAFF.

This clone has more than one count but fewer than ten. This chain uses TRBV10-3 with TRBJ1-1; 7 bases are a match to TRBD1. Germline lookup yields CDR1 ENHRY and CDR2 SYGVKD. With V trimmed by 0 bases and J by 2 bases, 6 bases remained unmatched. This CDR3 has 16 amino acids. CDR3 protein: CAISESGQVINTEAFF. CDR3 nucleotide sequence: TGTGCCATCAGTGAGTCTGGACAGGTGATTAACACTGAAGCTTTCTTT.

This clone was observed a few times. V is TRBV7-2 and J is TRBJ2-3; TRBD2 matches 11 bases. CDR1 SGHTA and CDR2 FQGNSA come from the germline V gene. Unmatched junction bases numbered 5, after V lost 3 bases and J lost 3 bases. The CDR3 extends over 16 amino acids. The CDR3: CASSFNPSGRTDTQYF. CDR3 nucleotide sequence: TGTGCCAGCAGCTTCAACCCTAGCGGGAGGACAGATACGCAGTATTTT.

The chain has TRBV4-3 and TRBJ1-1, with D hard to call. V gave up 0 bases and J gave up 2 bases, with 10 bases separating them. The CDR3 is 15 amino acids. The germline V gene encodes CDR1 LGHNA and CDR2 YSLEER. The CDR3 DNA reads as TGCGCCAGCAGCCAAGAACCGGACGGCAACACTGAAGCTTTCTTT. It encodes CASSQEPDGNTEAFF.

This clone has a handful of counts. This chain joins TRBV5-5 and TRBJ2-1; no definite D call. The germline V gene encodes CDR1 SGHKS and CDR2 YYEKEE (reference sequence). Deletions cut 4 bases from V and 5 bases from J, with 16 bases between. This CDR3 region has 15 residues. The CDR3 nucleotides read TGTGCCAGCAGCGCGAATGGGCAGCGACACAATGAGCAGTTCTTC. This translates into CASSANGQRHNEQFF.

This clone has at least ten counts. J is TRBJ2-7 and V is TRBV14; D unresolved. There are 12 residues in the CDR3. The germline V gene encodes CDR1 SGHDN and CDR2 FVKESK. The V gene lost 6 bases and the J gene lost 2 bases, with 8 bases spanning the gap. The CDR3 region is CASSPQPYEQYF. The CDR3, as DNA: TGTGCCAGCAGTCCTCAACCCTACGAGCAGTACTTC.

This clone turned up a few times. V gene TRBV13 combines with J gene TRBJ2-7, with D maybe TRBD1 (7 bases). This CDR3 comprises 16 residues. V lost 1 base to trimming and J lost 3 bases, with 16 bases between them. The germline V gene encodes CDR1 PRHDT and CDR2 FYEKMQ (reference sequence). This chain's CDR3 is CASSLEGGTAYYEQYF. DNA of the CDR3: TGTGCCAGCAGCTTAGAAGGGGGGACAGCTTACTACGAGCAGTACTTC.

The chain is built from TRBV7-9 and TRBJ2-7; TRBD2 matches at 11 bases. The J segment lost 3 bases and the V segment lost 4 bases, leaving 2 bases of the junction unmatched. There are 14 residues in the CDR3. Germline CDR1 SEHNR, CDR2 FQNEAQ (reference sequence). The CDR3 spells CASSSGTSGYEQYF. CDR3 DNA sequence: TGTGCCAGCAGCTCCGGGACTAGCGGCTACGAGCAGTACTTC.

The J gene is TRBJ1-5, the V gene TRBV30; tentative D call: TRBD1 (6 bases). The V gene lost 0 bases and the J gene lost 2 bases, with 11 bases spanning the gap. This CDR3 has 15 residues. Germline V gene data show CDR1 as GTSNPN and CDR2 as SVGIG (reference sequence). This CDR3 is CAWSVLTGRNQPQHF. CDR3 DNA: TGTGCCTGGAGTGTTTTAACAGGGCGCAATCAGCCCCAGCATTTT.

The J gene is TRBJ2-7, the V gene TRBV6-6; 14 bases are a match to TRBD2. The V and J ends lost 5 bases and 3 bases, in that order; junction bases with no gene match: 0. The CDR3 has 14 residues. Germline V gene data show CDR1 as MNHNY and CDR2 as SVGAGI (reference sequence). As DNA, the CDR3 is TGTGCCAGCAGTGGGACTAGCGGGGGCTACGAGCAGTACTTC. Amino acids: CASSGTSGGYEQYF.

This clone occurred a few times. The rearrangement uses TRBV9 and TRBJ2-7; the match to TRBD1 covers 8 bases. J was trimmed by 4 bases and V by 3 bases; bases with no gene match: 6. CDR1 SGDLS and CDR2 YYNGEE come from the germline V gene. The CDR3 is 14 residues long. CDR3 in DNA: TGTGCCAGCAGCGCAAAAGGACAGGGATACGAGCAGTACTTC. Amino acids: CASSAKGQGYEQYF.

This chain links TRBV7-2 with TRBJ2-1, with a tentative D call TRBD2 (5 bases). CDR3 length: 14 residues. Germline lookup yields CDR1 SGHTA and CDR2 FQGNSA. Trimming cost V 5 bases and J 3 bases, with 11 bases left between them. The CDR3 bases are TGTGCCAGCAGCCACCCCGGGGACTACAATGAGCAGTTCTTC. Amino acid sequence: CASSHPGDYNEQFF.

In nucleotides, the CDR3 is TGTGCCAGCAGGACTAGCGGGAGTGTAAAGACCCAGTACTTC. Translating gives CASRTSGSVKTQYF. This chain links TRBV28 with TRBJ2-5, with 12 bases that match TRBD2. This CDR3 region has 14 residues. Germline V lookup: CDR1 MDHEN, CDR2 SYDVKM. Trimming removed 6 bases from V and 6 bases from J; junction bases left unmatched: 5.

The V and J genes are TRBV29-1 and TRBJ2-7, with 9 bases identical to TRBD2. The CDR3 covers 14 residues. Trimming took 7 bases from V and 0 from J; bases not matched to a gene: 7. The germline CDR1 and CDR2 sequences are SQVTM and ANQGSEA. The CDR3 DNA reads TGCAGCGCGCTATGGACTAGCGTCTCCTACGAGCAGTACTTC. This translates into CSALWTSVSYEQYF.

This clone was seen a handful of times. This CDR3 is also generated by other DNA sequences in the sample. This chain links TRBV5-1 with TRBJ2-3; tentatively, D is TRBD2 (6 bases). V was shortened by 0 bases and J by 2 bases, with 10 bases between the two germline ends. The CDR3 totals 15 residues. CDR1 and CDR2 from the germline V gene are SGHRS and YFSETQ. CDR3 sequence reads: CASSLGGAPTDTQYF. The CDR3 coding sequence is TGCGCCAGCAGCTTGGGCGGGGCTCCCACAGATACGCAGTATTTT.

The gene calls are TRBV5-4 and TRBJ1-2; a weak D match, TRBD1 (6 bases). The V gene's germline CDR1 is SGHNT and CDR2 YYREEE (reference sequence). This CDR3 has 12 residues. V lost 3 bases, J lost 8 bases, and 11 bases lay in between. This CDR3 is CASSSTTGGYTF. DNA for the CDR3: TGTGCCAGCAGCTCGACGACAGGAGGCTACACCTTC.

The chain is built from TRBV2 and TRBJ1-1; 8 nucleotides line up with TRBD1. This CDR3 spans 14 amino acids. CDR1 is SNHLY, CDR2 FYNNEI, per germline. The V segment lost 4 bases and the J segment 4 bases; nucleotides outside the gene matches: 5. The CDR3, as DNA: TGTGCCAGCAGTGGACAGGGGACGGGCACTGAAGCTTTCTTT. It specifies CASSGQGTGTEAFF.

This clone occurred a few times. This chain connects TRBV5-5 to TRBJ2-5, with TRBD2 as a possible D gene (6 bases). CDR3 size: 14 residues. Trimming left V 1 base short and J 0 bases short, with 7 bases between. Germline CDR1 reads SGHKS; CDR2 reads YYEKEE (reference sequence). This CDR3 reads CASSLRDYQETQYF. DNA of the CDR3: TGTGCCAGCAGCTTGCGGGACTACCAAGAGACCCAGTACTTC. The whole variable domain, remainder taken from reference TRBV5-5 and TRBJ2-5, is DAGVTQSPTHLIKTRGQQVTLRCSPISGHKSVSWYQQVLGQGPQFIFQYYEKEERGRGNFPDRFSARQFPNYSSELNVNALLLGDSALYLCASSLRDYQETQYFGPGTRLLVL.

This clone showed up just a few times. J is TRBJ2-3 and V is TRBV13, with D perhaps matching TRBD1 or TRBD2 (5 bases each). V gave up 5 bases and J gave up 6 bases, with 15 bases separating them. There are 14 residues in the CDR3. The V gene's germline CDR1 is PRHDT and CDR2 FYEKMQ (reference sequence). CDR3 loop: CASSPASGGDTQYF. In nucleotides, the CDR3 is TGTGCCAGCAGCCCAGCAAGTGGGGGTGATACGCAGTATTTT.

This clone was counted between two and nine times. The rearrangement uses TRBV19 and TRBJ2-2, with 7 positions matching TRBD1. V lost 5 bases, J lost 7 bases, and 4 bases stayed unmatched. CDR1 is LNHDA, CDR2 SQIVND, per germline (reference sequence). The CDR3 sequence is 13 residues long. CDR3 sequence reads: CASSVQGIGELFF. The CDR3 bases are TGTGCCAGTAGTGTACAGGGGATCGGGGAGCTGTTTTTT.

This clone has just one count. The chain links TRBV6-6 to TRBJ2-5; D is ambiguous. The CDR3 is 14 amino acids. V lost 6 bases to trimming and J lost 7 bases, with 18 bases between them. Germline CDR1 reads MNHNY; CDR2 reads SVGAGI (reference sequence). The CDR3 is CASRPAGSEGTQYF. The CDR3 region has the DNA TGTGCCAGCAGGCCGGCCGGGTCAGAAGGGACCCAGTACTTC.

The chain links TRBV7-2 to TRBJ2-1; TRBD2 matches 11 bases. Germline assignment: CDR1 SGHTA and CDR2 FQGNSA. CDR3 length equals 14 residues. The trim removed 5 bases at V and 7 bases at J, leaving 4 bases unmatched. The CDR3 sequence: CASSPGLAVNEQFF. The CDR3 DNA reads as TGTGCCAGCAGCCCGGGACTAGCGGTGAATGAGCAGTTCTTC. The whole variable domain, filled in from reference TRBV7-2 and TRBJ2-1, reads GAGVSQSPSNKVTEKGKDVELRCDPISGHTALYWYRQSLGQGLEFLIYFQGNSAPDKSGLPSDRFSAERTGGSVSTLTIQRTQQEDSAVYLCASSPGLAVNEQFFGPGTRLTVL.

Notes on this clone: A much larger clone lies a single base off, so this may be a read error. The V and J genes are TRBV25-1 and TRBJ2-6, with no clear D. The germline V gene has CDR1 MGHDK and CDR2 SYGVNS. This CDR3 is 13 amino acids long. With 3 bases removed from V and 0 bases from J, the gap between germline ends came to 0 bases. The CDR3 here is CASSDSGANVLTF. The CDR3 DNA sequence: TGTGCCAGCAGTGACTCTGGGGCCAACGTCCTGACTTTC.

As concerns this clone: This CDR3 is also generated by other DNA sequences in the sample. The gene calls are TRBV15 and TRBJ2-7; D is uncertain. Trimming shortened V by 3 bases and J by 3 bases, and 9 bases separated the two germline ends. There are 13 residues in the CDR3. Germline V lookup: CDR1 LNHNV, CDR2 YYDKDF (reference sequence). CDR3 nucleotides: TGTGCCACCAGCAGGGAAGTCAACTACGAGCAGTACTTC. Translation gives CATSREVNYEQYF. Based on the CDR3 plus reference TRBV15 and TRBJ2-7, the full variable domain is DAMVIQNPRYQVTQFGKPVTLSCSQTLNHNVMYWYQQKSSQAPKLLFHYYDKDFNNEADTPDNFQSRRPNTSFCFLDIRSPGLGDTAMYLCATSREVNYEQYFGPGTRLTVT.